The clone carrying this T cell receptor (beta chain) was recorded a few times. These data come from a study of T cells after yellow fever vaccination. TCRdb reprocessed the 5' RACE reads via MiXCR and lists one record per CDR3 protein. The sample consists of about 340,000 distinct CDR3 sequences, under 15% of them appearing once. V lost 0 bases and J lost 8, with 19 bases in between. This CDR3 comprises 17 residues. Germline assignment: CDR1 MGHRA and CDR2 YSYEKL. The TCR originated in a man aged 18 to 30 who received the YFV17D yellow fever vaccine. The sequenced sample was CD4+ T cells sorted from PBMCs, obtained 15 days after the yellow fever booster vaccination. This chain connects TRBV4-1 to TRBJ2-2; TRBD1 or TRBD2 may be the D gene (7 bases each). CDR3: CASSQEGGRQGGGELFF. The CDR3 nucleotides are TGCGCCAGCAGCCAAGAGGGGGGGCGGCAGGGGGGTGGGGAGCTGTTTTTT.